The text below deals with one TCR beta chain. What antigen it recognizes has not been identified. It has no much larger one-base neighbor in the sample; base qualities were not kept. Enrolling through a virtual design, the prospective study's participants ranged in age from roughly 18 to 89 years and lived across roughly 24 United States geographic areas. In the prospective study, cohorts were assigned on the basis of participant-reported clinical history obtained from a screening survey and a study questionnaire. Recovered participants in ImmuneRACE Cohort 3 were defined as having two consecutive negative NP/OP PCR tests, clearance from a healthcare professional, or resolution of symptoms. Mobile phlebotomists in the prospective study collected whole blood, serum and a nasopharyngeal or oropharyngeal swab from every participant. Additional blood draws and questionnaires over an approximately two-month period could optionally be provided by prospective study participants. Before DNA extraction, prospective study blood samples were shipped either frozen or at room temperature.

Per the germline V gene (reference sequence), GTSNPN is the CDR1 and SVGIG is the CDR2. V lost 2 bases and J lost 4 bases; the stretch between them is 13 bases long. The CDR3 spans 14 residues, from the cysteine through the phenylalanine. The retained sequence is limited to the CDR3, 42 bases, with the frame set at the first base. The sample is drawn from a study of blood T cell repertoires in COVID-19 (TCRdb year 2020). Turning to the overall study: The collaborator samples originated in the United States, Italy and Spain and spanned the acute and convalescent phases of COVID-19. Subjects who had been exposed to COVID-19, were actively infected with it, or had recovered from it provided the deeply sampled blood TCRbeta repertoires that made up the dataset. Samples came from the ongoing ImmuneRACE study (first 160 participants) plus 1,254 subjects from 6 global collaborators. The prospective study material was composed of cDNA or gDNA derived from T cells, B-cell-depleted T cells, or PBMCs. The repertoires were released in a freely available public database meant as a resource for research on the immune response to SARS-CoV-2. HLA class I and class II types, where available, came from metadata supplied by the sample provider rather than from assay-based typing. The sample metadata nearly always contained a de-identified subject ID, COVID-19 status, age in years and sex.

What the work shows at the level of the full study, not this receptor alone: The amount of clinical and demographic metadata varied by source and participant and was provided uncurated.

TCRbeta CDR3 regions were amplified from genomic DNA by means of the immunoSEQ Assay, a bias-controlled multiplex PCR. Processing in the source paper ran as follows. The number of nucleated cells in each sample was estimated from the amplification of reference gene primers within the assay. To quantify the absolute abundance of each unique TCRbeta CDR3 rearrangement, sequence reads were collapsed and filtered. For each sample, productive Simpson clonality was calculated by taking the square root of Simpson's diversity index across productive rearrangements. Drawn from immuneACCESS, this table holds only the in-frame rearrangements with V and J called that TCRdb kept. Clones are partly lost; checked studies trace under half to an unresolved V gene and leave the rest unexplained. V, J and clone size are taken as reported in that table, and D and trimming were inferred from the DNA itself. This sample comprises more than 150,000 clones, over 75% of them detected only once. Jointly, the top ten make up over 7% of the sample.

The sequence derives from a woman aged 50 to 65 who had recovered from COVID-19. The chain links TRBV30 with TRBJ2-3, with a weak D call of TRBD2 (5 bases match). The specimen was PBMCs or T cells enriched from blood (not recorded which). The DNA sequence is TGTGCCTGGAGTCTGAAAGGAGGTGCAGATACGCAGTATTTT. It specifies CAWSLKGGADTQYF.